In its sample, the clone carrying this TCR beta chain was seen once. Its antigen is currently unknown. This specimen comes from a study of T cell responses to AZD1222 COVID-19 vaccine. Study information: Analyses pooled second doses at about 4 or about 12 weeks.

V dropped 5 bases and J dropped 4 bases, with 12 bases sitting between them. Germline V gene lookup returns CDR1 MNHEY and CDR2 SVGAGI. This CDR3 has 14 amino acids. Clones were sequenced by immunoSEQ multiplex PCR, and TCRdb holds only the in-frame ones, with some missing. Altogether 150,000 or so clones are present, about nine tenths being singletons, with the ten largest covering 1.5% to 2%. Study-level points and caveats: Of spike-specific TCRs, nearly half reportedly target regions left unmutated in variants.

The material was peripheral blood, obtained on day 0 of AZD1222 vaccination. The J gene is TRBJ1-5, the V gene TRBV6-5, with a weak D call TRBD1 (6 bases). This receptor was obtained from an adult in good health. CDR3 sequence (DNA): TGTGCCAGCAGTAAGACAGGAGCTAATCAGCCCCAGCATTTT. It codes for CASSKTGANQPQHF.